The 9 T cell receptor beta chains in this list originate from one sample, sequenced in a study of identical twins. In TCRdb, the 5' RACE reads were re-called with MiXCR into one record per CDR3 protein. There are some 730,000 distinct CDR3 sequences in the sample; around a sixth occur only once, and around 13% lies in the top ten. These data were likewise used in another study, on T cells expressing NK-cell markers.

The sequencing input was PBMCs. The receptors come from a woman aged 18-29 years in good health.

The chain couples TRBV2 to TRBJ2-5; 12 bases align to TRBD2. CDR3 length equals 17 residues. V shed 1 base, J shed 3 bases, and the junction held 6 bases outside the gene matches. Germline lookup yields CDR1 SNHLY and CDR2 FYNNEI. CDR3 sequence (DNA): TGTGCCAGCAGTGAAGAGTGGTCTAGCGGGAGGGAAGAGACCCAGTACTTC. Translation gives CASSEEWSSGREETQYF.

The CDR3 here is CASRSARDRGYEQYF. As DNA, the CDR3 is TGTGCCAGCAGGAGTGCTCGGGACAGGGGTTACGAGCAGTACTTC. This chain joins TRBV6-1 and TRBJ2-7; 10 positions match TRBD1. Trimming at V came to 6 bases and at J to 4 bases, leaving 9 bases not matched to a gene. The CDR3 runs to 15 residues. Germline-derived CDR1 and CDR2 are MNHNS and SASEGT.

This clonotype was detected a few times. This chain joins TRBV30 and TRBJ1-6; perhaps TRBD1 as D (5 bases). Germline V lookup: CDR1 GTSNPN, CDR2 SVGIG (reference sequence). With 3 bases removed from V and 11 bases from J, the gap between germline ends came to 11 bases. The CDR3 is made up of 12 amino acids. CDR3 coding DNA: TGTGCCTGGAGCGCAGGGATCCCACCCCTCCACTTT. It codes for CAWSAGIPPLHF. The whole variable domain, remainder taken from reference TRBV30 and TRBJ1-6, is SQTIHQWPATLVQPVGSPLSLECTVEGTSNPNLYWYRQAAGRGLQLLFYSVGIGQISSEVPQNLSASRPQDRQFILSSKKLLLSDSGFYLCAWSAGIPPLHFGNGTRLTVT.

This chain joins TRBV6-1 and TRBJ2-5; D gene ambiguous. In germline, CDR1 is MNHNS, CDR2 SASEGT. The ends were cut back, 5 bases at V and 5 bases at J, with 15 bases in the middle. There are 14 residues in the CDR3. The CDR3 nucleotides read TGTGCCAGCAGTATTTACGGCTCTCGGGAGACCCAGTACTTC. Its protein product is CASSIYGSRETQYF.

V usage is TRBV10-3 and J usage is TRBJ2-2, with D maybe TRBD2 (5 bases). V was cut by 4 bases and J by 1 base, with 10 bases left in between. The CDR3 length is 15 residues. Germline V gene lookup returns CDR1 ENHRY and CDR2 SYGVKD. CDR3 residues: CAISGLDWNTGELFF. The CDR3 nucleotides read TGTGCCATCAGTGGGCTGGACTGGAACACCGGGGAGCTGTTTTTT.

The J gene is TRBJ2-7, the V gene TRBV9; D gene ambiguous. In germline, CDR1 is SGDLS, CDR2 YYNGEE. The CDR3 contains 14 residues. The ends were cut back, 3 bases at V and 2 bases at J, with 12 bases in the middle. The CDR3 sequence: CASSASGATYEQYF. The CDR3, as DNA: TGTGCCAGCAGCGCCTCTGGCGCGACCTACGAGCAGTACTTC.

V gene TRBV9 combines with J gene TRBJ2-1; D is unresolved. V shed 0 bases and J shed 7 bases, with 8 bases lying between them. The CDR3 extends over 13 amino acids. Germline CDR1 and CDR2: SGDLS and YYNGEE. The CDR3 DNA reads as TGTGCCAGCAGCGTAGGTCCCAGTAATGAGCAGTTCTTC. Protein sequence: CASSVGPSNEQFF.

This clonotype was seen more than once but under ten times. The chain combines TRBV11-2 with TRBJ2-7; D unresolved. Per germline, CDR1 SGHAT and CDR2 FQNNGV. The CDR3 is 13 residues long. The germline V and J ends were trimmed by 3 bases and 3 bases, with 9 bases remaining between them. Here the CDR3 reads CASSFGRYYEQYF. The DNA for the CDR3 is TGTGCCAGCAGCTTCGGCCGATACTACGAGCAGTACTTC.

This clonotype has just a few counts. The germline gene is not matched at one end of the junction; a read error may be the cause. The chain recombines TRBV6-2 or TRBV6-3 with TRBJ2-1, with 7 nucleotides matching TRBD2. The CDR3 has 12 residues. CDR1 and CDR2 from the germline V gene are MNHEY and SVGEGT. The CDR3 DNA is TGTGCCAGTTCCCGACCCGGACTAGTTAACCTCTTC. This gives the protein CASSRPGLVNLF.